The 20 T cell receptor beta chains below were found in one sample sequenced in a study of cytomegalovirus exposure and HLA in healthy donors (dated by TCRdb to about 2017). Receptor libraries were prepared by the immunoSEQ multiplex PCR assay. For the multiplex PCR, a mixture combining 60 forward primers for TCR Vbeta segments and 13 reverse primers for TCR Jbeta segments was used. In its TCRdb copy, this immuneACCESS table keeps in-frame sequences only and misses some clones. Where compared with another copy, unresolved V genes explain less than half of these, and the others have no known cause. The sample table records 40,000 to 45,000 clones; 64% of these occur just once. The ten largest account for approximately 8.4% of the sample. The sample consisted of PBMCs. The receptors were gathered from a human donor in good health.

V gene TRBV10-3 combines with J gene TRBJ1-2, with TRBD1 identical over 7 bases. The CDR3 extends over 17 amino acids. Germline CDR1 and CDR2: ENHRY and SYGVKD. V trimming: 0 bases; J trimming: 4 bases; junction bases outside the gene matches: 11. The CDR3 region is CAISESTFARTGYGYTF. The DNA of the CDR3 is TGTGCCATCAGTGAGTCGACTTTTGCCAGGACAGGCTATGGCTACACCTTC.

J is TRBJ1-1 and V is TRBV5-1; D is possibly TRBD1 (6 bases). Germline loops: CDR1 SGHRS, CDR2 YFSETQ. V was cut by 6 bases and J by 9 bases, with 18 bases left in between. This CDR3 has 13 residues. In DNA form, the CDR3 reads TGCGCCAGCACCAAGGTACAGGGTTCGAAAGCTTTCTTT. It specifies CASTKVQGSKAFF. Looking up the rest from reference TRBV5-1 and TRBJ1-1 gives the full variable domain: KAGVTQTPRYLIKTRGQQVTLSCSPISGHRSVSWYQQTPGQGLQFLFEYFSETQRNKGNFPGRFSGRQFSNSRSEMNVSTLELGDSALYLCASTKVQGSKAFFGQGTRLTVV.

The chain carries TRBV7-9 and TRBJ2-7; tentatively, D is TRBD2 (6 bases). CDR1 and CDR2 (germline): SEHNR, FQNEAQ (reference sequence). This CDR3 is 12 amino acids long. V shed 5 bases and J shed 5 bases, with 10 bases lying between them. CDR3 protein: CASSNWRDEQYF. As DNA, the CDR3 is TGTGCCAGCAGCAATTGGAGGGACGAGCAGTACTTC. The variable domain in full, with the rest retrieved from reference TRBV7-9 and TRBJ2-7, is DTGVSQNPRHKITKRGQNVTFRCDPISEHNRLYWYRQTLGQGPEFLTYFQNEAQLEKSRLLSDRFSAERPKGSFSTLEIQRTEQGDSAMYLCASSNWRDEQYFGPGTRLTVT.

The chain recombines TRBV29-1 with TRBJ2-1, with 8 bases matching TRBD2. J lost 12 bases, V lost 8 bases, and 9 bases had no gene match. CDR1 and CDR2 (germline): SQVTM, ANQGSEA. This CDR3 comprises 11 residues. DNA of the CDR3: TGCAGCCTCGGGGGGGCGGGTTGGCAGTTCTTC. It translates to CSLGGAGWQFF.

This clone was seen a few times. The chain carries TRBV5-1 and TRBJ2-3, with D tentatively TRBD2 (7 bases). V lost 4 bases, J lost 4 bases, and 13 bases lay in between. CDR1 is SGHRS, CDR2 YFSETQ, per germline. The CDR3 runs 14 residues. CDR3 loop: CASSRGGGPDTQYF. The CDR3 DNA reads as TGCGCCAGCAGCCGAGGGGGGGGCCCAGATACGCAGTATTTT.

The V gene is TRBV5-1, the J gene TRBJ1-2, with 8 bases fitting TRBD1. Germline V gives CDR1 SGHRS, CDR2 YFSETQ. The CDR3 sequence is 15 residues long. The J segment lost 6 bases and the V segment lost 1 base, leaving 8 bases of the junction unmatched. The CDR3 spells CASSLTGGERHGYTF. Written as DNA, the CDR3 is TGCGCCAGCAGCTTGACAGGGGGAGAAAGGCATGGCTACACCTTC.

This chain links TRBV2 with TRBJ2-3; 9 nucleotides line up with TRBD2. Germline CDR1 is SNHLY and CDR2 is FYNNEI. CDR3 length: 17 residues. V lost 8 bases, J lost 2 bases, and 14 bases stayed unmatched. The CDR3 spells CASFPRGLASVTDTQYF. The DNA for the CDR3 is TGTGCCAGCTTCCCTAGGGGACTAGCCTCCGTCACAGATACGCAGTATTTT. Looking up the rest from reference TRBV2 and TRBJ2-3 gives the full variable domain: EPEVTQTPSHQVTQMGQEVILRCVPISNHLYFYWYRQILGQKVEFLVSFYNNEISEKSEIFDDQFSVERPDGSNFTLKIRSTKLEDSAMYFCASFPRGLASVTDTQYFGPGTRLTVL.

This clone was observed a single time. The chain recombines TRBV5-4 with TRBJ2-3, with 7 bases lining up with TRBD2. CDR1 and CDR2 from the germline V gene are SGHNT and YYREEE (reference sequence). Losses at the gene ends were 4 bases for V and 0 bases for J; bases not matched to a gene: 5. The CDR3 covers 15 residues. This CDR3 reads CASSTGLGSTDTQYF. The CDR3 DNA sequence: TGTGCCAGCAGCACCGGACTAGGAAGCACAGATACGCAGTATTTT.

The chain recombines TRBV28 with TRBJ1-2; 7 bases agree with TRBD1. The CDR3 runs 14 residues. The V gene's germline CDR1 is MDHEN and CDR2 SYDVKM. The V and J ends lost 4 bases and 4 bases, in that order; junction bases with no gene match: 6. For the CDR3, the DNA is TGTGCCAGCAGTTCAGGGGGAGGAGGCTATGGCTACACCTTC. Encoded protein: CASSSGGGGYGYTF.

Details on this clone: One end of the junction fails to match germline, which may point to a read error. The chain joins TRBV5-8 to TRBJ1-5; D remains ambiguous. Per the germline V gene, CDR1 is SGHTS and CDR2 is YDEGEE. There are 11 residues in the CDR3. The CDR3 coding sequence is TGTGCCAGCAGTTTGGTACAGCCCCAGCATTTT. It translates to CASSLVQPQHF.

The V and J genes are TRBV9 and TRBJ2-1, with a possible D match to TRBD1 (6 bases). This CDR3 has 15 amino acids. Trimming removed 2 bases at V and 3 bases at J, with 12 bases between. The germline CDR1 and CDR2 sequences are SGDLS and YYNGEE. This chain's CDR3 is CASSVQGLSYNEQFF. The CDR3 coding sequence is TGTGCCAGCAGCGTCCAGGGGCTTAGCTACAATGAGCAGTTCTTC.

In this sample, this clone turned up a few times. The sample carries other DNA sequences with the same CDR3. The chain uses TRBV7-2 and TRBJ2-1, with a possible D match to TRBD2 (6 bases). V shed 6 bases and J shed 7 bases, with 13 bases lying between them. Germline assignment: CDR1 SGHTA and CDR2 FQGNSA. This CDR3 is built from 13 residues. CDR3 loop: CASSPPGGNEQFF. In DNA, the CDR3 is TGTGCCAGCAGTCCACCCGGGGGAAATGAGCAGTTCTTC. The full variable domain, completed using reference TRBV7-2 and TRBJ2-1, is GAGVSQSPSNKVTEKGKDVELRCDPISGHTALYWYRQSLGQGLEFLIYFQGNSAPDKSGLPSDRFSAERTGGSVSTLTIQRTQQEDSAVYLCASSPPGGNEQFFGPGTRLTVL.

The chain has TRBV11-2 and TRBJ1-1; D call uncertain. Germline V gives CDR1 SGHAT, CDR2 FQNNGV. With 4 bases removed from V and 1 base from J, the gap between germline ends came to 10 bases. The length of the CDR3 is 14 residues. The CDR3 is CASSSSRENTEAFF. The CDR3 DNA follows: TGTGCCAGCAGCTCCAGCCGGGAGAACACTGAAGCTTTCTTT.

This clone was detected only a few times. The chain recombines TRBV6-1 with TRBJ2-7; D perhaps matches TRBD2 (5 bases). Germline V CDR1 and CDR2: MNHNS, SASEGT. The CDR3 spans 12 residues. V dropped 7 bases and J dropped 0 bases, with 7 bases sitting between them. CDR3 sequence (DNA): TGTGCCAGCACGGCGGGCTCCTACGAGCAGTACTTC. This codes for CASTAGSYEQYF.

V gene TRBV4-1 combines with J gene TRBJ1-2, with D perhaps matching TRBD1 (6 bases). V shed 4 bases and J shed 7 bases, with 19 bases lying between them. The CDR3 spans 15 residues. In germline, CDR1 is MGHRA, CDR2 YSYEKL. The DNA of the CDR3 is TGCGCCAGCAGCCGCCAAGGGGGGGAGGGACCTGGCTACACCTTC. It yields the protein CASSRQGGEGPGYTF.

The chain uses TRBV19 and TRBJ2-4, with D hard to call. CDR3 length equals 13 residues. With 4 bases removed from V and 2 bases from J, the gap between germline ends came to 6 bases. Germline CDR1 LNHDA, CDR2 SQIVND (reference sequence). The CDR3 nucleotides read TGTGCCAGTAGTACGGGTCCCAAAAACATTCAGTACTTC. This encodes CASSTGPKNIQYF. Based on the CDR3 plus reference TRBV19 and TRBJ2-4, the full variable domain is DGGITQSPKYLFRKEGQNVTLSCEQNLNHDAMYWYRQDPGQGLRLIYYSQIVNDFQKGDIAEGYSVSREKKESFPLTVTSAQKNPTAFYLCASSTGPKNIQYFGAGTRLSVL.

V is TRBV5-1 and J is TRBJ2-7, with 7 bases aligning to TRBD1. CDR3 size: 16 residues. The V segment lost 1 base and the J segment 0 bases; nucleotides outside the gene matches: 7. Germline-derived CDR1 and CDR2 are SGHRS and YFSETQ. CDR3 coding DNA: TGCGCCAGCAGCTTGTGGGGACAGAGGATCTCCTACGAGCAGTACTTC. As protein: CASSLWGQRISYEQYF.

J is TRBJ2-7 and V is TRBV5-1; D perhaps matches TRBD2 (5 bases). In germline, CDR1 is SGHRS, CDR2 YFSETQ. CDR3 length: 14 amino acids. Trimming shortened V by 5 bases and J by 0 bases, and 12 bases separated the two germline ends. Written as DNA, the CDR3 is TGCGCCAGCAGGTCGAACAGCGGCTCCTACGAGCAGTACTTC. It translates to CASRSNSGSYEQYF.

This clone was seen only a few times. The CDR3 nucleotides read TGTGCCAGCAGATCCAGGACTAGTGGAACGACCCAGTACTTC. Translating it yields CASRSRTSGTTQYF. The V and J genes are TRBV7-9 and TRBJ2-5, with 7 positions matching TRBD2. CDR3 size: 14 residues. Germline assignment: CDR1 SEHNR and CDR2 FQNEAQ (reference sequence). V was clipped by 6 bases and J by 7 bases; unmatched bases: 11.

The chain links TRBV10-3 to TRBJ2-7; D gene unclear. The germline V gene has CDR1 ENHRY and CDR2 SYGVKD. This CDR3 has 12 amino acids. Deletions cut 8 bases from V and 2 bases from J, with 10 bases between. CDR3 nucleotide sequence: TGTGCCATCGGGCAGGCCACCTACGAGCAGTACTTC. Translating gives CAIGQATYEQYF.